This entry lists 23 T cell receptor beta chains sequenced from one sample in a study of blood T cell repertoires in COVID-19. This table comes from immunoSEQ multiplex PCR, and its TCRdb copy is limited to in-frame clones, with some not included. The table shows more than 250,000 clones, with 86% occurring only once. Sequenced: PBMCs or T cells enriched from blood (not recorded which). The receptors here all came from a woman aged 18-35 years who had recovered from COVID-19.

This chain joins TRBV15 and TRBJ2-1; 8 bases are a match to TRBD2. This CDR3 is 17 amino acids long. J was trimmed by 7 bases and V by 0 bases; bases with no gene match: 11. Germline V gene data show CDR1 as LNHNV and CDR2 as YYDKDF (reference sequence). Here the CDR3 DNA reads TGTGCCACCAGCAGAGATCCCAGCGGGAGTTTTACGAATGAGCAGTTCTTC. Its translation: CATSRDPSGSFTNEQFF.

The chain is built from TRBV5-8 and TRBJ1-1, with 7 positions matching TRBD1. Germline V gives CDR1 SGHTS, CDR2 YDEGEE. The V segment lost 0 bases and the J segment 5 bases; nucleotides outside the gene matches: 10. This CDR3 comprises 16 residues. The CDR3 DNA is TGTGCCAGCAGCTTGGCTCGGACAGGATCTTTGACTGAAGCTTTCTTT. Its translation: CASSLARTGSLTEAFF.

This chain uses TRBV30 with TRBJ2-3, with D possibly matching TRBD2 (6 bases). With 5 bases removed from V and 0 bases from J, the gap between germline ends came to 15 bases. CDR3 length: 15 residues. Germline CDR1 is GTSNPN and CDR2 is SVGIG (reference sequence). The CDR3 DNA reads TGTGCCTGGTGGCCCTTTGGGACTAGCACAGATACGCAGTATTTT. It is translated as CAWWPFGTSTDTQYF.

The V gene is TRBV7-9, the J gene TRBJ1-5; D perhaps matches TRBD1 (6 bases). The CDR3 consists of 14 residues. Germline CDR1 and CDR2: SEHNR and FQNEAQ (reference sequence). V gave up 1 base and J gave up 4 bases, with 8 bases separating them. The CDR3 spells CASSLGDTNQPQHF. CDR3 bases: TGTGCCAGCAGCTTAGGGGACACAAATCAGCCCCAGCATTTT.

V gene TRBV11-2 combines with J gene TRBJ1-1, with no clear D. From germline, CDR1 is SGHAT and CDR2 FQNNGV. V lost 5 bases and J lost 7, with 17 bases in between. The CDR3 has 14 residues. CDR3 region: CASSLNFVSIEAFF. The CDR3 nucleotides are TGTGCCAGCAGCCTCAATTTCGTCAGTATTGAAGCTTTCTTT.

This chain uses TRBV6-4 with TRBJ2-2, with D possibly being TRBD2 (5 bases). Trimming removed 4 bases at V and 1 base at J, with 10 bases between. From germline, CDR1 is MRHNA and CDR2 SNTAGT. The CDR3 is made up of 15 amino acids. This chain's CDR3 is CASSVDFGNTGELFF. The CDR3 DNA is TGTGCCAGCAGTGTGGACTTCGGGAACACCGGGGAGCTGTTTTTT.

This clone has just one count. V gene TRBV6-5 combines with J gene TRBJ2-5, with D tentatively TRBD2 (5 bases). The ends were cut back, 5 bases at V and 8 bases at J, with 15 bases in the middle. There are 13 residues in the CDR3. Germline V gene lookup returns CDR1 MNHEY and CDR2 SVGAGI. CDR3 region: CASSPGLSVTQYF. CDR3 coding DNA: TGTGCCAGCAGTCCTGGACTCAGCGTAACCCAGTACTTC.

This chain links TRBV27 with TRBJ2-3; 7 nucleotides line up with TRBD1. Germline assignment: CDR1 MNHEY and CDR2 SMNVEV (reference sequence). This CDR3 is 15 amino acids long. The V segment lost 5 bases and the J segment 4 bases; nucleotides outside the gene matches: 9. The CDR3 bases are TGTGCCAGCAGTGAGAGACAGGGTCGTCCAGATACGCAGTATTTT. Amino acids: CASSERQGRPDTQYF.

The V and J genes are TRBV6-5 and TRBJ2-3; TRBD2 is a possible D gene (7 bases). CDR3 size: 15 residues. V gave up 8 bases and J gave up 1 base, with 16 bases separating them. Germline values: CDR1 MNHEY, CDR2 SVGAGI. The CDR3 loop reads CASYRVGGGTDTQYF. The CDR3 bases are TGTGCCAGCTACAGGGTGGGGGGGGGCACAGATACGCAGTATTTT.

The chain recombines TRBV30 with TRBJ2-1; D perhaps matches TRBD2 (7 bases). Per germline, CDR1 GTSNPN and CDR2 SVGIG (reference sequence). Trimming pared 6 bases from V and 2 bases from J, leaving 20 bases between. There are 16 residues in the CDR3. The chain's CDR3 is CACHYGGAFPYNEQFF. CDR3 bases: TGTGCCTGCCACTATGGGGGGGCATTCCCCTACAATGAGCAGTTCTTC.

The CDR3 DNA reads as TGTGCCTGGACCCCAGGGCAGGGATTAAATCAGCCCCAGCATTTT. It is translated as CAWTPGQGLNQPQHF. The chain employs TRBV30 and TRBJ1-5, with D possibly matching TRBD1 (5 bases). Trimming shortened V by 4 bases and J by 4 bases, and 17 bases separated the two germline ends. This CDR3 is 15 amino acids long. Looked up from germline, CDR1 is GTSNPN and CDR2 is SVGIG (reference sequence).

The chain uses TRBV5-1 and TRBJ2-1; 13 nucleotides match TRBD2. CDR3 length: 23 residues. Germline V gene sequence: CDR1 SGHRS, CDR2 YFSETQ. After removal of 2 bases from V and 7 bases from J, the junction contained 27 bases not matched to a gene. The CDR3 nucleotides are TGCGCCAGCAGCTTACGGCAGGGAGCCTCCTTACTAGCGGGAGGGCCCCGGACAAATGAGCAGTTCTTC. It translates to CASSLRQGASLLAGGPRTNEQFF.

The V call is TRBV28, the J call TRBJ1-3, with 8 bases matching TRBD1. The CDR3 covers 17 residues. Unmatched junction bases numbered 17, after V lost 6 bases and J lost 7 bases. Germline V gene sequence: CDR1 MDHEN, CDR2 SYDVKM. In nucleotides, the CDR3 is TGTGCCAGCAGCCGATTCAAAGACAGGGGAGCGGTCAACACCATATATTTT. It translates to CASSRFKDRGAVNTIYF.

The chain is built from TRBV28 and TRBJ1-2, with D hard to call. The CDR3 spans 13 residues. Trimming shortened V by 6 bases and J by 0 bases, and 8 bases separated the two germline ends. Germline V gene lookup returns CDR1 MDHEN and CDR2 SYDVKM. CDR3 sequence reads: CASSSGPNYGYTF. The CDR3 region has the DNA TGTGCCAGCAGCTCAGGTCCTAACTATGGCTACACCTTC.

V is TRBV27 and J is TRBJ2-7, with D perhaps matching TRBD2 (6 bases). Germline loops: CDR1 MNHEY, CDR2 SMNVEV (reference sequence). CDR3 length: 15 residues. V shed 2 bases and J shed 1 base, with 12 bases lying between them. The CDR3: CASSLRAGKSYEQYF. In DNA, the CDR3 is TGTGCCAGCAGTTTAAGGGCGGGAAAGTCCTACGAGCAGTACTTC.

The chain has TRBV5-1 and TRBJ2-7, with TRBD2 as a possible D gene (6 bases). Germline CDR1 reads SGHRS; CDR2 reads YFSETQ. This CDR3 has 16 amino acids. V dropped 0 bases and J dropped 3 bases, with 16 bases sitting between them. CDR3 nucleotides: TGCGCCAGCAGCTTGGACAGGACCCAGGGAGGCTACGAGCAGTACTTC. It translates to CASSLDRTQGGYEQYF.

The CDR3 is CACTQGSPDNSPLHF. In DNA form, the CDR3 reads TGTGCCTGCACACAGGGAAGTCCAGATAATTCACCCCTCCACTTT. J is TRBJ1-6 and V is TRBV30; tentatively, D is TRBD1 (6 bases). This CDR3 region has 15 residues. The germline gives CDR1 GTSNPN, CDR2 SVGIG (reference sequence). V was shortened by 6 bases and J by 5 bases, with 17 bases between the two germline ends.

In DNA, the CDR3 is TGTGCCAGCTCACCATGGGGAGGGAGCACTGAAGCTTTCTTT. This gives the protein CASSPWGGSTEAFF. The genes are TRBV18 and TRBJ1-1; D unclear. This CDR3 comprises 14 residues. The germline V gene has CDR1 KGHSH and CDR2 LQKENI. V shed 2 bases and J shed 4 bases, with 11 bases lying between them.

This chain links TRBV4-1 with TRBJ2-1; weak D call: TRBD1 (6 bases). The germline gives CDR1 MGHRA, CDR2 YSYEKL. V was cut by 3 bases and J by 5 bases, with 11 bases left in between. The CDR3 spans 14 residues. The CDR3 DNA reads TGCGCCAGCAGCCACCGGGACACCGACAATGAGCAGTTCTTC. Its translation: CASSHRDTDNEQFF.

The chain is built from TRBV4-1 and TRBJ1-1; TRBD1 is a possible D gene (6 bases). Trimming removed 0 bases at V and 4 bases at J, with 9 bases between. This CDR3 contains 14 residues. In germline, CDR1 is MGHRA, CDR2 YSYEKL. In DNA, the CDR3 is TGCGCCAGCAGCCAAGATCAGGGGCTCACTGAAGCTTTCTTT. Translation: CASSQDQGLTEAFF.

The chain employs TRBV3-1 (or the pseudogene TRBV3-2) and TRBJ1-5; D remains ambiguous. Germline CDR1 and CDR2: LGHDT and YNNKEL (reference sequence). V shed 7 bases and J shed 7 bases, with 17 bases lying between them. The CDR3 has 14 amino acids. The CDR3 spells CASKHRGTEQPQHF. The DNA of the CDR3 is TGTGCCAGCAAACACCGGGGAACCGAGCAGCCCCAGCATTTT.

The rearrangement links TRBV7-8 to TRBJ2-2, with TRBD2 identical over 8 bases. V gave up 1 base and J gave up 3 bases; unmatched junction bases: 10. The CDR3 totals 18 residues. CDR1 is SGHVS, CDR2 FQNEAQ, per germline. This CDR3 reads CASSLDRWRGVYTGELFF. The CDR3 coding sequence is TGTGCCAGCAGCTTAGATCGGTGGCGGGGGGTTTACACCGGGGAGCTGTTTTTT.

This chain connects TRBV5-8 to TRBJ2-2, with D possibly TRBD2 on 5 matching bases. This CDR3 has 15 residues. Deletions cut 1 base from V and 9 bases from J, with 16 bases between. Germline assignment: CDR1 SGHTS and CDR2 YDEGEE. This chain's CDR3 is CASSLTPGGYRELFF. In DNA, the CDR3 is TGTGCCAGCAGCTTGACCCCAGGAGGTTACCGGGAGCTGTTTTTT.